This TCR beta chain is from a study of technical replicates of blood from a few donors. Sequenced by immunoSEQ multiplex PCR; TCRdb stores in-frame clones only, minus some. The data hold about 72,000 clones, with 95% to 96% observed a single time. CDR1 is SGDLS, CDR2 YYNGEE, per germline. The CDR3 length is 14 residues. The V gene end was trimmed by 4 bases and the J gene end by 8 bases; junction bases not matched to a gene: 11. The sequence was collected from a human donor in good health. The sample was T cells isolated from PBMCs. This chain connects TRBV9 to TRBJ1-2, with TRBD1 identical over 7 bases. The CDR3 spells CASSPGDRLGGYTF. CDR3 DNA: TGTGCCAGCAGCCCAGGGGACAGACTGGGAGGCTACACCTTC.